The present entry profiles one T cell receptor (beta chain) with its context. The antigen is undetermined. Trimming took off 7 bases at V and 5 bases at J, with 15 bases between the two ends. This CDR3 comprises 13 residues. Looked up from germline, CDR1 is SGHVS and CDR2 is FNYEAQ. Assay: immunoSEQ multiplex PCR; the TCRdb copy retains only in-frame clones and omits some. Of approximately 120,000 clones detected, more than 70% appear once; the ten largest clones hold more than 2%. The sample belongs to a study of cytomegalovirus exposure and HLA in healthy donors. Study-level information: The same platform used for the approximately 670 first-cohort repertoires was also used for the roughly 130 validation repertoires, as a later analysis reported. Overall study findings and caveats: Subsequent analysis showed first-cohort TCR clusters tending to co-occur in about 110 validation repertoires. Among TCR beta chains, those listed as cytomegalovirus-associated numbered about 160.

The TCR originated in a young woman in good health and CMV-seronegative. Sequenced sample: PBMCs. The rearrangement joins TRBV7-6 to TRBJ2-7; a weak D match, TRBD1 (6 bases). CDR3 amino acids: CASTPGDNDEQYF. The DNA for the CDR3 is TGTGCCAGCACCCCCGGGGACAATGACGAGCAGTACTTC.